The present entry profiles one T cell receptor (beta chain) with its context. Its antigen is unidentified. This entry comes from a study of beta chain features in type 1 diabetes. The CDR3 is made up of 14 amino acids. The V and J ends lost 5 bases and 9 bases respectively, with 17 bases between them. Per germline, CDR1 LNHDA and CDR2 SQIVND (reference sequence). Regarding the study as a whole: Naive, central memory and regulatory TCRB repertoires appeared more similar among patients than healthy donors.

The sequenced template was cDNA made from the entire isolated RNA. Libraries were prepared by immunoSEQ multiplex PCR; TCRdb keeps only in-frame clonotypes and omits some of them. The top ten hold around 0.45% of the sample, which has about 340,000 clones, roughly 8% seen once. The receptor was derived from a woman between 18 and 29 years old in good health. J is TRBJ2-1 and V is TRBV19; TRBD1 or TRBD2 may be the D gene (5 bases each). Sequenced material: central memory CD4+ T cells from blood. Here the CDR3 reads CASSPKSGASEQFF. The CDR3 DNA is TGTGCCAGTAGTCCCAAATCCGGGGCGAGTGAGCAGTTCTTC.